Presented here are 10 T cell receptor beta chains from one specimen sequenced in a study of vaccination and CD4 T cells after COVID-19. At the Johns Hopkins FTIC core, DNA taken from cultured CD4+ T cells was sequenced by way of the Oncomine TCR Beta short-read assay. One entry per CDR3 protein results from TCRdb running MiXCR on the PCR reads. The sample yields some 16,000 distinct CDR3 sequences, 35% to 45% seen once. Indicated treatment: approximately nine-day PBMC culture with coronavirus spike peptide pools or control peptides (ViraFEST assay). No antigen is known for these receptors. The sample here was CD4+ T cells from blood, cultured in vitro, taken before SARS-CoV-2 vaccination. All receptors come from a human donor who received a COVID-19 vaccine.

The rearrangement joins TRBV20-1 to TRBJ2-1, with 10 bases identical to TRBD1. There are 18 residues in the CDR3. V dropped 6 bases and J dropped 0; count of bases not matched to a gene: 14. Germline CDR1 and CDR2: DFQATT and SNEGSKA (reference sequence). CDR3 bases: TGCAGTGCGGGGGACAGGGGATTAGGGGGAAGCTCCTACAATGAGCAGTTCTTC. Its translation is CSAGDRGLGGSSYNEQFF.

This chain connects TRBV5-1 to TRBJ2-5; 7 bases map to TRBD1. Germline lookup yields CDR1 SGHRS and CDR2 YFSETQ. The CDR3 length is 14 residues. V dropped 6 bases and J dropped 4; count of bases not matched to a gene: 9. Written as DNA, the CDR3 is TGCGCCAGCACCGAAACAGGGGAAGGAGAGACCCAGTACTTC. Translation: CASTETGEGETQYF.

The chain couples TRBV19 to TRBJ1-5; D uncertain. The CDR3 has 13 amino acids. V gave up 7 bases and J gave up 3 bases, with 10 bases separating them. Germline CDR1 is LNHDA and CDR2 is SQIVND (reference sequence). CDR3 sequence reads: CASKPAPNQPQHF. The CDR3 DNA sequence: TGTGCCAGTAAACCAGCGCCCAATCAGCCCCAGCATTTT.

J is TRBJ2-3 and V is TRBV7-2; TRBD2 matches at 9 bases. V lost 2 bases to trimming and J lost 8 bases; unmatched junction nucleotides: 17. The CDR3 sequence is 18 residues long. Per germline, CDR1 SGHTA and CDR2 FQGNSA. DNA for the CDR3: TGTGCCAGCAGCTTACAAGTAGGGACTAGCAGTGGGCAGGGTACGCAGTATTTT. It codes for CASSLQVGTSSGQGTQYF.

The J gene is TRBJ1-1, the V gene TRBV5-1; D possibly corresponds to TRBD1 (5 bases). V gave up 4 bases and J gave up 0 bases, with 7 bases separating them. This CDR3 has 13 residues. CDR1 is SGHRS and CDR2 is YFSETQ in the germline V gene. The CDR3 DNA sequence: TGCGCCAGCAGCCGGGACGTGAACACTGAAGCTTTCTTT. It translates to CASSRDVNTEAFF.

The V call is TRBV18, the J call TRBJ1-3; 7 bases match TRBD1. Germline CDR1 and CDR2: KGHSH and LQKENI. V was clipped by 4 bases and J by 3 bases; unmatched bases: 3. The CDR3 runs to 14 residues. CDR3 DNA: TGTGCCAGCTCACAAGACAGGGATGGAAACACCATATATTTT. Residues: CASSQDRDGNTIYF.

CDR3: CSARVGGSETQYF. As DNA, the CDR3 is TGCAGTGCTAGAGTAGGGGGAAGTGAGACCCAGTACTTC. This sequence joins TRBV20-1 and TRBJ2-5; D perhaps matches TRBD1 (6 bases). Trimming pared 1 base from V and 5 bases from J, leaving 11 bases between. Germline lookup yields CDR1 DFQATT and CDR2 SNEGSKA (reference sequence). This CDR3 is 13 amino acids long.

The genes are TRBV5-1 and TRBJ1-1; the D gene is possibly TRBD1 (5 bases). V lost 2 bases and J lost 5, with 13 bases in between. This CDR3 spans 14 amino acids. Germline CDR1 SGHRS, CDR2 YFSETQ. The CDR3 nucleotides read TGCGCCAGCAGCTTACAAACAGGTCAGACTGAAGCTTTCTTT. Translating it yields CASSLQTGQTEAFF. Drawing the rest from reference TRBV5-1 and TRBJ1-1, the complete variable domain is KAGVTQTPRYLIKTRGQQVTLSCSPISGHRSVSWYQQTPGQGLQFLFEYFSETQRNKGNFPGRFSGRQFSNSRSEMNVSTLELGDSALYLCASSLQTGQTEAFFGQGTRLTVV.

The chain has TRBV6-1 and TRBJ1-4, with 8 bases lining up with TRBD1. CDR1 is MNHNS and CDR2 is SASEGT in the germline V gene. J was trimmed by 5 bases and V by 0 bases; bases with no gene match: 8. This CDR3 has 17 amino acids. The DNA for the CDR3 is TGTGCCAGCAGTGAAGCCTACCGGACAGGGCCAAATGAAAAACTGTTTTTT. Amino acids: CASSEAYRTGPNEKLFF.

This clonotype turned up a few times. The CDR3 sequence is CASSKEVGTEAFF. The CDR3 coding sequence is TGTGCCAGTAGTAAGGAGGTAGGCACTGAAGCTTTCTTT. The V call is TRBV19, the J call TRBJ1-1; D remains unclear. The germline V gene encodes CDR1 LNHDA and CDR2 SQIVND (reference sequence). Trimming pared 4 bases from V and 4 bases from J, leaving 10 bases between. The CDR3 covers 13 residues. The entire variable domain, with the rest obtained from reference TRBV19 and TRBJ1-1, is as follows: DGGITQSPKYLFRKEGQNVTLSCEQNLNHDAMYWYRQDPGQGLRLIYYSQIVNDFQKGDIAEGYSVSREKKESFPLTVTSAQKNPTAFYLCASSKEVGTEAFFGQGTRLTVV.